The subject of this entry is one T cell receptor beta chain. What it recognizes is unknown. The CDR3 is 13 residues long. V lost 4 bases, J lost 5 bases, and 13 bases lay in between. The germline CDR1 and CDR2 sequences are GTSNPN and SVGIG (reference sequence). The entry originates in a study of cytomegalovirus exposure and HLA in healthy donors. About the research overall: Researchers found that roughly 81% of about 400 genotyped donors fell within the Caucasian-associated ancestry cluster.

PCR primers comprised 60 Vbeta and 13 Jbeta primers. The data were produced by immunoSEQ multiplex PCR, yet TCRdb's version contains in-frame clones alone and is incomplete. The table records a few hundred thousand clones, less than 85% of them present only once. Whole-study results and caveats: Later analysis demonstrated an association between a missense DCLRE1C variant and TCR beta V- and J-gene trimming. It was reported in a later analysis that an Asian-associated ancestry cluster showed fewer N-insertions than the roughly 620-donor mean. Presence/absence results assume similar sequencing depth per donor, which may not hold.

The chain employs TRBV30 and TRBJ2-3; perhaps TRBD2 as D (6 bases). This clonotype was obtained from a girl aged 2-10 years in good health and CMV-seronegative. Sequenced: PBMCs. CDR3 loop: CAWKGGVQDTQYF. Here the CDR3 DNA reads TGTGCCTGGAAGGGCGGGGTGCAAGATACGCAGTATTTT.